A selection of T cell receptor beta chains follows, all from one sample in a study of blood T cells in healthy people across ages. A single record per CDR3 protein comes from TCRdb applying MiXCR to the 5' RACE reads. The sample has 910,000 or so distinct CDR3 sequences; approximately 50% are singletons. The sequenced sample consisted of blood. The receptors originated from a woman aged 55-75 years in good health. The CDR3 runs from the conserved cysteine through the conserved F or W. The order of the fields is V gene, clone size, D gene, J gene, CDR3 DNA, CDR3 protein. The D gene is left open where the match is weak. Rows give clone size only sometimes, using once, few, many, or a class for an expanded clone.

>TRBV20-1|-|-|TRBJ2-7
TGCAGTGCTAGCGGCACTAGTTCAGATTCCTCCACCTACGAGCAGTACTTC
CSASGTSSDSSTYEQYF
>TRBV5-1|-|TRBD2|TRBJ2-1
TGCGCCAGCAGCCTGGAGGCTAGCGGGACCTACGAGCAGTTCTTC
CASSLEASGTYEQFF
>TRBV27|-|TRBD2|TRBJ2-3
TGTGCCAGCGGTTTAAGGGGCCCACTAGCGGGGGACACAGATACGCAGTATTTT
CASGLRGPLAGDTDTQYF
>TRBV6-5|-|TRBD2|TRBJ2-7
TGTGCCAGCGGGGGCTTAGCGGGAGGGGATTTCGAGCAGTACTTC
CASGGLAGGDFEQYF
>TRBV11-2|-|-|TRBJ2-1
TGTGCCAGCAGCTCCGAGACCCGGGCAACTCGGAAGCAGTTCTTC
CASSSETRATRKQFF
>TRBV5-1|-|-|TRBJ2-3
TGCGCCAGCAGCTCCACAGGGCCGGCAGATACGCAGTATTTT
CASSSTGPADTQYF
>TRBV7-9|-|TRBD1|TRBJ1-4
TGTGCCAGCAACCCTGGACAGGGGAATGAAAAACTGTTTTTT
CASNPGQGNEKLFF
>TRBV25-1|-|-|TRBJ1-6
TGTGCCAGCAGTGCCCCGTGGCCTTCACCCCTCCACTTT
CASSAPWPSPLHF
>TRBV20-1|-|-|TRBJ2-7
TGCAGTGCTAGAGGACGTATAGCTACCTACGAGCAGTACTTC
CSARGRIATYEQYF
>TRBV4-3|few|-|TRBJ2-7
TGCGCCAGCAGCCAACAGGGTTTCGGGGAGCAGTACTTC
CASSQQGFGEQYF
>TRBV20-1|-|-|TRBJ2-1
TGCAGTGCTAGGTTTGTGGCTGAGCAGTTCTTC
CSARFVAEQFF
>TRBV20-1|once|TRBD2|TRBJ2-3
TGCAGTGCCGTCGGGACTACACGCTCAGATACGCAGTATTTT
CSAVGTTRSDTQYF
>TRBV11-3|few|-|TRBJ2-7
TGTGCCAGCAGCCCCGGCGGGCGATTTTCCTACGAGCAGTACTTC
CASSPGGRFSYEQYF
>TRBV7-2|-|TRBD1|TRBJ2-5
TGTGCTAGCAGCGCCCTCTCAAAAACAGGGGAAGAGACCCAGTACTTC
CASSALSKTGEETQYF
>TRBV20-1|few|TRBD1|TRBJ1-2
TGCAGTGCTAGAACGGGACAGAACTATGGCTACACCTTC
CSARTGQNYGYTF
>TRBV28|-|-|TRBJ2-3
TGTGCCAGCAGTATCGCGGCGGGATTATCCACAGATACGCAGTATTTT
CASSIAAGLSTDTQYF
>TRBV13|few|-|TRBJ1-2
TGTGCCAGCAGCTTAGCCTACTCCGGGGGCTATGGCTACACCTTC
CASSLAYSGGYGYTF
>TRBV18|-|-|TRBJ2-3
TGTGCCAGCTCACGGAAGGACAGCCGAATGACAGATACGCAGTATTTT
CASSRKDSRMTDTQYF
>TRBV20-1|-|TRBD2|TRBJ2-7
TGCAGTGCTCAGATGAGTGGGAGGGCCTACGAGCAGTACTTC
CSAQMSGRAYEQYF
>TRBV7-9|-|-|TRBJ2-5
TGTGCCAGCAGCTTAACGGACGGGGTTGAGACCCAGTACTTC
CASSLTDGVETQYF
>TRBV12-5|-|-|TRBJ2-3
TGTGCTAGTGGCTCGGATTCCCCCAGACCGCAGTATTTT
CASGSDSPRPQYF
>TRBV4-3|-|-|TRBJ2-6
TGCGCCAGCAGCCAAGCCCGGACTCCAAAGCGCGTCCTGACTTTC
CASSQARTPKRVLTF
>TRBV25-1|few|TRBD1|TRBJ2-7
TGTGCCAGCAATAGACAGGGGAACTACGAGCAGTACTTC
CASNRQGNYEQYF
>TRBV28|-|-|TRBJ1-5
TGTGCCAGCTCTTTGACAGACCTAAGGCCCCAGCATTTT
CASSLTDLRPQHF
>TRBV24-1|-|TRBD2|TRBJ2-1
TGTGCCACCAGTGAGACTAGCGGGAGGGTCTACAATGAGCAGTTCTTC
CATSETSGRVYNEQFF
>TRBV20-1|few|TRBD2|TRBJ2-1
TGCAGTGCTGAAGGGGGGAGGGGACTAGGCCCCACCAATGAGCAGTTCTTC
CSAEGGRGLGPTNEQFF
>TRBV24-1|-|-|TRBJ1-1
TGTGCCACCAGAAACTTAATGAACACTGAAGCTTTCTTT
CATRNLMNTEAFF
>TRBV18|few|-|TRBJ2-5
TGTGCCAGCTCACCAGGATTAAACAGGGAAGAGACCCAGTACTTC
CASSPGLNREETQYF
>TRBV11-2|-|-|TRBJ2-1
TGTGCCAGCAGAATAGACTCCTACAATGAGCAGTTCTTC
CASRIDSYNEQFF
>TRBV10-3|few|-|TRBJ2-5
TGTGCCATCAGTGACCGTGAGGGCCCCCAGTACTTC
CAISDREGPQYF